Presented here are 18 T cell receptor beta chains from one specimen sequenced in a study of blood T cell repertoires in COVID-19. Data came from immunoSEQ multiplex PCR; TCRdb stores just in-frame clones and leaves some out. This sample has around 110,000 clones; 75% to 95% occur once, and the top ten carry roughly 2%. The sequenced material came from peripheral blood. The receptors originated from a human donor with active COVID-19. The donor label of this sample is uncertain.

The V call is TRBV18, the J call TRBJ2-3; D remains unclear. The V end lost 2 bases, the J end lost 0 bases, and 9 bases lay between the germline ends. CDR3 length: 15 residues. Germline V lookup: CDR1 KGHSH, CDR2 LQKENI. This CDR3 is CASSPFFSSTDTQYF. The CDR3 DNA sequence: TGTGCCAGCTCACCATTTTTCTCTAGCACAGATACGCAGTATTTT.

A single count supports this clone. The rearrangement links TRBV2 to TRBJ1-2; D remains ambiguous. The length of the CDR3 is 14 residues. Germline loops: CDR1 SNHLY, CDR2 FYNNEI. Deletions cut 1 base from V and 2 bases from J, with 8 bases between. The CDR3 DNA reads as TGTGCCAGCAGTGAAGGGACTTCCAACTATGGCTACACCTTC. Protein: CASSEGTSNYGYTF.

J is TRBJ2-5 and V is TRBV12-3 or TRBV12-4, with TRBD1 matching over 7 bases. The length of the CDR3 is 13 residues. V lost 3 bases to trimming and J lost 3 bases; unmatched junction nucleotides: 1. The CDR3 DNA is TGTGCCAGCAGTTTTGGGACAGAAGAGACCCAGTACTTC. It encodes CASSFGTEETQYF.

The V and J genes are TRBV4-2 and TRBJ2-3; 8 bases align to TRBD1. J lost 4 bases, V lost 4 bases, and 13 bases had no gene match. In germline, CDR1 is LGHNA, CDR2 YNFKEQ. This CDR3 is 17 amino acids long. The CDR3 is CASSLRSAGGEADTQYF. The DNA for the CDR3 is TGTGCCAGCAGCCTAAGGTCTGCAGGGGGCGAAGCAGATACGCAGTATTTT.

This rearrangement joins TRBV30 to TRBJ2-2, with TRBD2 matching 9 bases. The CDR3 runs to 18 residues. Looked up from germline, CDR1 is GTSNPN and CDR2 is SVGIG (reference sequence). With V trimmed by 4 bases and J by 4 bases, 16 bases remained unmatched. CDR3 protein: CAWNFGFSGGSGTGELFF. CDR3 DNA sequence: TGTGCCTGGAATTTTGGTTTTAGCGGGGGCTCGGGCACCGGGGAGCTGTTTTTT.

As for this clone: One end of the junction varies from germline; a read error may be responsible. This chain links TRBV27 with TRBJ1-1; D gene ambiguous. The length of the CDR3 is 12 residues. In germline, CDR1 is MNHEY, CDR2 SMNVEV (reference sequence). The CDR3 DNA is TGTGCCAGCAGTCCAACCCCCTTTTGGCTGAACTTT. This gives the protein CASSPTPFWLNF.

The J gene is TRBJ1-6, the V gene TRBV4-3; maybe TRBD1 (5 bases). The CDR3 totals 15 residues. Trimming took 5 bases from V and 1 from J, leaving 9 bases between them. From germline, CDR1 is LGHNA and CDR2 YSLEER. The CDR3 DNA is TGCGCCAGCAGCGCCCGGACATCCTATAATTCACCCCTCCACTTT. Its translation: CASSARTSYNSPLHF.

The chain is built from TRBV15 and TRBJ2-7; possible D gene TRBD2, 7 bases. CDR1 is LNHNV, CDR2 YYDKDF, per germline (reference sequence). CDR3 length: 14 residues. V was trimmed by 0 bases and J by 6 bases, leaving 12 bases between them. The CDR3 loop is CATSRDIGGGEQYF. The CDR3 nucleotides are TGTGCCACCAGCAGAGATATAGGGGGGGGCGAGCAGTACTTC.

In its sample, this clone was seen once. The V call is TRBV5-5, the J call TRBJ2-2; 8 positions match TRBD1. The germline V gene encodes CDR1 SGHKS and CDR2 YYEKEE (reference sequence). J lost 8 bases, V lost 4 bases, and 7 bases had no gene match. The CDR3 runs 14 residues. CDR3 nucleotide sequence: TGTGCCAGCAGCGTAGGACAGGGAATTGGGGAGCTGTTTTTT. Translated, it gives CASSVGQGIGELFF. Combining the CDR3 with reference TRBV5-5 and TRBJ2-2 gives the whole variable domain DAGVTQSPTHLIKTRGQQVTLRCSPISGHKSVSWYQQVLGQGPQFIFQYYEKEERGRGNFPDRFSARQFPNYSSELNVNALLLGDSALYLCASSVGQGIGELFFGEGSRLTVL.

This clone was seen repeatedly, ten times or more. This rearrangement joins TRBV3-1 (or the pseudogene TRBV3-2) to TRBJ1-2; 9 bases align to TRBD1. Looked up from germline, CDR1 is LGHDT and CDR2 is YNNKEL (reference sequence). The J segment lost 7 bases and the V segment lost 5 bases, leaving 14 bases of the junction unmatched. The CDR3 has 16 residues. CDR3 bases: TGTGCCAGCAGCACCCACGCCACAGGGGGCGCGGGTGGCTACACCTTC. It codes for CASSTHATGGAGGYTF.

This chain joins TRBV9 and TRBJ1-4; 8 nucleotides agree with TRBD1. The length of the CDR3 is 16 residues. V shed 0 bases and J 4 bases; nucleotides not matched to a gene: 5. Germline V gene data show CDR1 as SGDLS and CDR2 as YYNGEE. CDR3 residues: CASSVAPGGSNEKLFF. The CDR3 coding sequence is TGTGCCAGCAGCGTAGCCCCAGGGGGCAGTAATGAAAAACTGTTTTTT.

The chain employs TRBV19 and TRBJ1-2, with unresolved D. The CDR3 loop spans 16 amino acids. The V end was cut by 6 bases, the J end by 6 bases, with 23 bases between. The V gene's germline CDR1 is LNHDA and CDR2 SQIVND (reference sequence). The CDR3 loop reads CASRSLAGRTQHGYTF. The CDR3 nucleotides are TGTGCCAGTAGGTCCCTGGCAGGAAGAACGCAGCATGGCTACACCTTC.

V and J are TRBV10-3 and TRBJ1-2, with TRBD1 as a possible D gene (5 bases). There are 14 residues in the CDR3. From germline, CDR1 is ENHRY and CDR2 SYGVKD. Trimming cost V 3 bases and J 0 bases, with 8 bases left between them. CDR3 in amino acids: CAISDRQTNYGYTF. In DNA form, the CDR3 reads TGTGCCATCAGTGACAGACAGACTAACTATGGCTACACCTTC.

This clone was detected only once. The chain carries TRBV7-2 and TRBJ1-3; 8 bases are shared with TRBD1. Germline V gene sequence: CDR1 SGHTA, CDR2 FQGNSA. The CDR3 spans 16 residues. V dropped 0 bases and J dropped 2; count of bases not matched to a gene: 3. The CDR3 here is CASSLAPGQAGNTIYF. As DNA, the CDR3 is TGTGCCAGCAGCTTAGCACCGGGACAGGCTGGAAACACCATATATTTT.

J is TRBJ2-1 and V is TRBV7-7; 9 bases match TRBD2. CDR1 and CDR2 from the germline V gene are SSHAT and FNYEAQ (reference sequence). The CDR3 spans 14 residues. The J segment lost 10 bases and the V segment lost 1 base, leaving 5 bases of the junction unmatched. The CDR3 coding sequence is TGTGCCAGCAGCTTAGGCGGGGGGGCGCCCGAGCAGTTCTTC. Encoded protein: CASSLGGGAPEQFF.

The V gene is TRBV19, the J gene TRBJ2-7; 9 bases match TRBD2. V was pared by 3 bases and J by 2 bases, with 5 bases of the junction left unmatched. The CDR3 extends over 15 amino acids. Germline-derived CDR1 and CDR2 are LNHDA and SQIVND (reference sequence). The DNA for the CDR3 is TGTGCCAGTAGTATCGGGACTAGCAAGACCTACGAGCAGTACTTC. Its protein is CASSIGTSKTYEQYF.

The chain has TRBV2 and TRBJ2-5; tentative D call: TRBD2 (6 bases). CDR1 and CDR2 from the germline V gene are SNHLY and FYNNEI. The CDR3 is 11 amino acids. The V gene lost 8 bases and the J gene lost 4 bases, with 8 bases spanning the gap. As DNA, the CDR3 is TGTGCCAGCTTCGGGGGAGAGACCCAGTACTTC. Translating it yields CASFGGETQYF.

This chain links TRBV6-2 or TRBV6-3 with TRBJ2-3; D possibly corresponds to TRBD2 (5 bases). V gave up 2 bases and J gave up 1 base, with 25 bases separating them. Germline-derived CDR1 and CDR2 are MNHEY and SVGEGT. This CDR3 spans 20 amino acids. CDR3 in DNA: TGTGCCAGCAGTTACCACCTCCTGGGAGAAACTAGTTTGGGCACAGATACGCAGTATTTT. This gives the protein CASSYHLLGETSLGTDTQYF.